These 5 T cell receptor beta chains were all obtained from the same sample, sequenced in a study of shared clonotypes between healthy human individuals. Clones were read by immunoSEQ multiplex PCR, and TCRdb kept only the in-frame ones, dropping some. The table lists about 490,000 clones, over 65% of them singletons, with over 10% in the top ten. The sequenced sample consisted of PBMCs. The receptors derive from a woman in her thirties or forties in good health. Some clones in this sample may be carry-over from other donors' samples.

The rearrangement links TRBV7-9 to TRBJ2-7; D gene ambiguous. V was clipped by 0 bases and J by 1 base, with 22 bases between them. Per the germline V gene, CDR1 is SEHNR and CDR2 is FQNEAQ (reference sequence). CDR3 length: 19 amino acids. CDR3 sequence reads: CASSLALTLRQRFSYEQYF. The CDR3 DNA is TGTGCCAGCAGCTTAGCCTTGACACTCCGGCAAAGGTTTTCCTACGAGCAGTACTTC. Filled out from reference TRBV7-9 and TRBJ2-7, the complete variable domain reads DTGVSQNPRHKITKRGQNVTFRCDPISEHNRLYWYRQTLGQGPEFLTYFQNEAQLEKSRLLSDRFSAERPKGSFSTLEIQRTEQGDSAMYLCASSLALTLRQRFSYEQYFGPGTRLTVT.

The CDR3 loop is CASSQTRDRALETQYF. CDR3 nucleotide sequence: TGTGCCAGCTCACAAACCCGGGACAGAGCCCTAGAGACCCAGTACTTC. The chain combines TRBV18 with TRBJ2-5; 7 bases are a match to TRBD1. This CDR3 is 16 amino acids long. V lost 4 bases and J lost 4; bases outside the gene matches: 12. Germline lookup yields CDR1 KGHSH and CDR2 LQKENI.

The CDR3 loop reads CAWSEARNKNYGYTF. The CDR3 DNA is TGTGCCTGGAGTGAGGCCAGGAACAAGAACTATGGCTACACCTTC. The chain has TRBV30 and TRBJ1-2, with D uncertain. CDR1 is GTSNPN, CDR2 SVGIG, per germline (reference sequence). Trimming took off 1 base at V and 2 bases at J, with 14 bases between the two ends. The CDR3 spans 15 residues.

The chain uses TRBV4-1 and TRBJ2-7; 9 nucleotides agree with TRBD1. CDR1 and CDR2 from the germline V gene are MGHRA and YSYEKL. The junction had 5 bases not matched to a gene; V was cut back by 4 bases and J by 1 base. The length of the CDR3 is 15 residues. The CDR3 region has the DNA TGCGCCAGCAGCCCCCGGGACAGGGAGTCCTACGAGCAGTACTTC. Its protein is CASSPRDRESYEQYF.

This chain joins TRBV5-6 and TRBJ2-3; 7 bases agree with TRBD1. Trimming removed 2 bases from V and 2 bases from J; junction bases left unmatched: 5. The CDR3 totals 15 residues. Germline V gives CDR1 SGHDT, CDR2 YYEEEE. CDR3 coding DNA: TGTGCCAGCAGCTTTACGACAGGGACCACAGATACGCAGTATTTT. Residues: CASSFTTGTTDTQYF.